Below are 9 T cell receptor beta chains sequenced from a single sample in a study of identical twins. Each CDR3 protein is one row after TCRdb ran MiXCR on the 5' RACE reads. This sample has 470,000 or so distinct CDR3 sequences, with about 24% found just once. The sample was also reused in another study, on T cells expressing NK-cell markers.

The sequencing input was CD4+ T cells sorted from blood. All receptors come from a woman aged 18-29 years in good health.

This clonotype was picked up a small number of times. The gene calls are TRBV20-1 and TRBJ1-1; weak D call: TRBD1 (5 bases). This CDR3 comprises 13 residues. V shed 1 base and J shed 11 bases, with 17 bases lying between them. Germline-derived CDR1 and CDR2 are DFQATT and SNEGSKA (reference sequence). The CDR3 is CSARGGRGTDAFF. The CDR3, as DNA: TGCAGTGCTAGAGGGGGCCGGGGGACGGATGCTTTCTTT.

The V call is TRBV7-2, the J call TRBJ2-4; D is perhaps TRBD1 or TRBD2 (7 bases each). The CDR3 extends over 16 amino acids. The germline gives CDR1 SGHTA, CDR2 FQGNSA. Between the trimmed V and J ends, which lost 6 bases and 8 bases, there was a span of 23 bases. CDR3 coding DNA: TGTGCCAGCAGTTCCCAGGGGGGGCGTCTTGTATACATTCAGTACTTC. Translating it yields CASSSQGGRLVYIQYF.

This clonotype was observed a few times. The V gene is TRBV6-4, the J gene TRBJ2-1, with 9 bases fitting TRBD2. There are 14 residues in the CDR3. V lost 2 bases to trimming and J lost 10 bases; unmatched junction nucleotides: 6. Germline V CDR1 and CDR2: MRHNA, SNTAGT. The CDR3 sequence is CASSDRGLADEQFF. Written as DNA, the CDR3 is TGTGCCAGCAGTGACCGGGGACTAGCCGACGAGCAGTTCTTC.

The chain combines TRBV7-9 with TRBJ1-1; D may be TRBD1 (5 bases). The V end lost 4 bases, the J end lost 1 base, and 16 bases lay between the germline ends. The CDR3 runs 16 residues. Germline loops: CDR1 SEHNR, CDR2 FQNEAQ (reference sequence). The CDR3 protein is CASSYPPRGGNTEAFF. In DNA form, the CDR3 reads TGTGCCAGCAGCTATCCACCTCGCGGGGGGAACACTGAAGCTTTCTTT.

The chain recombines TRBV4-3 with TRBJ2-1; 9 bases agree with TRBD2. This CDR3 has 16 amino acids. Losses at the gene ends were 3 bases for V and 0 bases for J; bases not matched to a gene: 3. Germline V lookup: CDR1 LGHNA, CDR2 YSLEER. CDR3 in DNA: TGCGCCAGCAGCCATATGACTAGCGGCTCCTACAATGAGCAGTTCTTC. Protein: CASSHMTSGSYNEQFF.

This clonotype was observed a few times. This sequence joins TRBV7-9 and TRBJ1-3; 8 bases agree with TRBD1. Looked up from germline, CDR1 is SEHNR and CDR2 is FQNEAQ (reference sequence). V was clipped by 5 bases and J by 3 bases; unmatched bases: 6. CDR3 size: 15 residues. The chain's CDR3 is CASSRTGSVGNTIYF. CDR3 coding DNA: TGTGCCAGCAGCCGGACAGGGAGTGTTGGAAACACCATATATTTT.

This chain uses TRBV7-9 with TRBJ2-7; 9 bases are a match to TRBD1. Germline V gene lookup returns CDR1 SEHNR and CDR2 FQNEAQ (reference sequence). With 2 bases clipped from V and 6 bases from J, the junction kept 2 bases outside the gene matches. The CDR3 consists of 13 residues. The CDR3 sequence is CASSLQQGAEQYF. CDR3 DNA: TGTGCCAGCAGCTTACAACAGGGGGCCGAGCAGTACTTC.

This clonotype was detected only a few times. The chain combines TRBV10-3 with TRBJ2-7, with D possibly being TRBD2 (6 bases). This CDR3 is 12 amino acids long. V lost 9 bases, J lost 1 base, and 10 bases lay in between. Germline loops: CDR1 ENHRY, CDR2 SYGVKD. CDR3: CAIGRDSYEQYF. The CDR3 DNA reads TGTGCCATTGGGCGGGATTCCTACGAGCAGTACTTC.

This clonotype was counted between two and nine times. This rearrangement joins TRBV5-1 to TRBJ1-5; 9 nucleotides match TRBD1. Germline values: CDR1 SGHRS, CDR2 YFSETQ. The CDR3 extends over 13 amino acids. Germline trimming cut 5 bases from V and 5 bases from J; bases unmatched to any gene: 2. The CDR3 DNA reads TGCGCCAGCAGACGGACAGGGGATCAGCCCCAGCATTTT. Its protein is CASRRTGDQPQHF.